This T cell receptor beta chain was sequenced for a study of human T cells and chemical hapten exposure. Background on the study: The upper back received 0.01% DPC by patch testing, with results read at 6 days.

Concerning this clonotype itself: Its target is unknown.

The study's findings and limits: After DPC sensitization, TCRs above 1 in 1000 frequency showed no change.

The sample's time point: patch test 2, 6 weeks after DPC sensitization. Treatment in this sample: therapeutic diphenylcyclopropenone sensitization with weekly scalp DPC. Ahead of applying each patch test, blood was sampled. Participating donors were patients with alopecia, aged 18 to 70 years, considered appropriate candidates for DPC. TCRdb re-called the RACE reads through MiXCR, storing one row per CDR3 protein. The table includes 140,000 or so distinct CDR3 sequences, approximately 12% detected once. The source material was whole blood, sampled in connection with sensitization to the hapten diphenylcyclopropenone (DPC). This TCR came from a woman between 50 and 59 years old with alopecia areata. Some clones in this sample may be carry-over from other donors' samples.

CDR3: CASIPRGGANNSPLHF. DNA of the CDR3: TGTGCCAGCATCCCCAGGGGGGGGGCAAATAATTCACCCCTCCACTTT. The V and J genes are TRBV6-1 and TRBJ1-6, with 7 bases fitting TRBD1. Germline CDR1 is MNHNS and CDR2 is SASEGT. After removal of 7 bases from V and 5 bases from J, the junction contained 11 bases not matched to a gene. This CDR3 is 16 amino acids long.